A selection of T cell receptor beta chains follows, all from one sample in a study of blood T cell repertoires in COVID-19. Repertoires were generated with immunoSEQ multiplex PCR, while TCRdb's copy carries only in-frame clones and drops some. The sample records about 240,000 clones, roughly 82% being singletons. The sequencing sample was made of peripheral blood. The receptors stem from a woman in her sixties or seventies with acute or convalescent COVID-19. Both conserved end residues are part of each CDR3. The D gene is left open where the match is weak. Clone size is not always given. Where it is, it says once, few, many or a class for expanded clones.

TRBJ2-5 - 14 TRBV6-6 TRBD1 CASSSETGGETQYF TGTGCCAGCAGTTCCGAGACAGGGGGCGAGACCCAGTACTTC
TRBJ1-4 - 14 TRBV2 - CASSDRVFGEKLFF TGTGCCAGCAGTGACAGGGTTTTCGGGGAAAAACTGTTTTTT
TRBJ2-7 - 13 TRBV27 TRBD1 CASSLTGFYEQYF TGTGCCAGCAGTTTGACAGGGTTCTACGAGCAGTACTTC
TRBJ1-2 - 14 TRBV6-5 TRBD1 CASSYARGHYGYTF TGTGCCAGCAGTTACGCCAGGGGGCACTATGGCTACACCTTC
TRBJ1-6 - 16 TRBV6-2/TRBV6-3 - CASSPWTAFVDSPLHF TGTGCCAGCAGTCCGTGGACAGCCTTTGTCGATTCACCCCTCCACTTT
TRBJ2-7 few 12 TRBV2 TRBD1 CASRTGGVEQYF TGTGCCAGCAGGACAGGGGGAGTCGAGCAGTACTTC
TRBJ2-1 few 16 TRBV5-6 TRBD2 CASSLWRGASYNEQFF TGTGCCAGCAGCTTGTGGCGGGGGGCCTCCTACAATGAGCAGTTCTTC
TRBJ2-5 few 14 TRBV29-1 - CSVNSREAQETQYF TGCAGCGTGAACAGCAGGGAGGCCCAAGAGACCCAGTACTTC
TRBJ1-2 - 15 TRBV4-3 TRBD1 CASSPGQDRLYGYTF TGCGCCAGCAGCCCAGGACAGGACAGGCTCTATGGCTACACCTTC
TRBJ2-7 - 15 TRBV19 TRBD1 CASSSSTGYSYEQYF TGTGCCAGTAGTTCCTCGACAGGGTATAGTTACGAGCAGTACTTC
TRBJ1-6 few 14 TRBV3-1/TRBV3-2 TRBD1 CASRDRGRNSPLHF TGTGCCAGCAGAGACAGGGGGCGAAATTCACCCCTCCACTTT